Detailed here is one T cell receptor (beta chain). The CDR3 has 13 residues. Germline lookup yields CDR1 KGHSH and CDR2 LQKENI. After removal of 5 bases from V and 5 bases from J, the junction contained 6 bases not matched to a gene. Using immunoSEQ multiplex PCR, the repertoire was profiled, and TCRdb retains in-frame clones only, with some absent. Counted here are about 230,000 clones, roughly 91% occurring once; the ten biggest clones make up around 3.7%. This sample was included in a study of blood T cell repertoires in COVID-19. The V gene is TRBV18, the J gene TRBJ2-7, with 7 bases fitting TRBD1. The TCR comes from a woman aged 25 to 45 with acute COVID-19. Source material: PBMCs or T cells enriched from blood (not recorded which). The CDR3 nucleotides are TGTGCCAGCTCATCCAAACAGGGGAACGAGCAGTACTTC. Protein sequence: CASSSKQGNEQYF. The full variable domain, rest sourced from reference TRBV18 and TRBJ2-7, is NAGVMQNPRHLVRRRGQEARLRCSPMKGHSHVYWYRQLPEEGLKFMVYLQKENIIDESGMPKERFSAEFPKEGPSILRIQQVVRGDSAAYFCASSSKQGNEQYFGPGTRLTVT.